This TCR beta chain was sequenced for a study of cytomegalovirus exposure and HLA in healthy donors. General study results and limits: The productive fraction for most TCR beta V segments was about 87% or about 30% in an earlier analysis. In a later analysis, TCR beta V- and J-gene trimming was associated with a missense DCLRE1C variant. In a later analysis, HLA-associated TCR beta chains were more clonally expanded than equally common others.

To note about this clone: The antigen remains undetermined.

This CDR3 has 16 residues. Per germline, CDR1 MDHEN and CDR2 SYDVKM. V trimming: 4 bases; J trimming: 2 bases; junction bases outside the gene matches: 10. 60 Vbeta and 13 Jbeta primers were used in PCR. Sequencing used immunoSEQ multiplex PCR; TCRdb keeps in-frame clones, though not all of them. The sample contains around 41,000 clones, over 60% of which appear only once. This receptor was obtained from a man aged 40-55 years in good health and CMV-seronegative. V and J are TRBV28 and TRBJ2-5, with 7 bases lining up with TRBD1. Source material: PBMCs. In DNA form, the CDR3 reads TGTGCCAGCAGTTCCCAGGGGACAGCCGCTCAAGAGACCCAGTACTTC. Its translation is CASSSQGTAAQETQYF.